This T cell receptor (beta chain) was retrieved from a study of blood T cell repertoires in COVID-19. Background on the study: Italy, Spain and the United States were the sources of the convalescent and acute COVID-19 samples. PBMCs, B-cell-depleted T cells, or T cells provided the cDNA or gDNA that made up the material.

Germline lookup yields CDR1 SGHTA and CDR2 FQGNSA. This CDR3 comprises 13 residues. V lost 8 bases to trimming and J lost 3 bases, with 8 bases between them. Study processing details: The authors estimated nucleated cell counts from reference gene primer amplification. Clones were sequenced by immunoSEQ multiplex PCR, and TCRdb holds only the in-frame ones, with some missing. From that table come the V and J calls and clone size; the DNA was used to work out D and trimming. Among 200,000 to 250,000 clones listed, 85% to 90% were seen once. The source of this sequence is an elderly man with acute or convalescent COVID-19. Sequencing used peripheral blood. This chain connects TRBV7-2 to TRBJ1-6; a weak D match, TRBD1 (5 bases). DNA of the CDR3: TGTGCCAGCGCCAGGGTCTATAATTCACCCCTCCACTTT. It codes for CASARVYNSPLHF.